This TCR beta chain was retrieved from a study of control samples from healthy donors and cancer patients. The germline V gene encodes CDR1 KGHSH and CDR2 LQKENI. The V gene lost 3 bases and the J gene lost 8 bases, with 16 bases spanning the gap. The CDR3 spans 14 residues. Data came from immunoSEQ multiplex PCR; TCRdb stores just in-frame clones and leaves some out. The sample consists of 55,000 to 65,000 clones, about 87% of them appearing once. The receptor comes from a woman aged 60-75 years with lung cancer. This chain joins TRBV18 and TRBJ1-2, with a weak D call TRBD1 (5 bases). The sample consisted of PBMCs. CDR3 nucleotides: TGTGCCAGCTCACCTCGGAGGCAGGGCGAAGGCTACACCTTC. Translating gives CASSPRRQGEGYTF.